This T cell receptor beta chain was obtained from a study of shared clonotypes between healthy human individuals. This CDR3 contains 12 residues. Germline V gives CDR1 MNHEY, CDR2 SVGAGI. V was cut by 5 bases and J by 8 bases, with 10 bases left in between. The naive CD8 population came from CD45RO-negative cells selected for CCR7, without terminally differentiated effector memory CD45RA+ cells. The table came from immunoSEQ multiplex PCR; TCRdb's copy has only in-frame clones and leaves some out. The table records roughly 850,000 clones, roughly 96% of them present only once. The sequenced sample was naive CD8+ T cells sorted from blood. This clonotype was sampled from a man aged 25 to 40 in good health. The chain couples TRBV6-5 to TRBJ2-1, with D perhaps TRBD2 (6 bases). The CDR3 DNA reads TGTGCCAGCAGTGGGGGGAGTGATGAGCAGTTCTTC. As protein: CASSGGSDEQFF.